This T cell receptor beta chain appears in the sequencing data of a study of blood T cell repertoires in COVID-19. With 6 bases removed from V and 0 bases from J, the gap between germline ends came to 11 bases. In germline, CDR1 is MNHEY, CDR2 SVGAGI. This CDR3 is built from 14 residues. Sequencing used immunoSEQ multiplex PCR; TCRdb keeps in-frame clones, though not all of them. The sample has about 120,000 clones; over 75% are singletons. The TCR originated in a man aged 55-75 years with active or convalescent COVID-19. The sample consisted of peripheral blood. The chain joins TRBV6-5 to TRBJ1-2, with D perhaps matching TRBD1 (5 bases). CDR3 residues: CASRLGASNYGYTF. CDR3 bases: TGTGCCAGCAGGTTAGGGGCCTCTAACTATGGCTACACCTTC.